This T cell receptor beta chain was identified in a study of blood T cell repertoires in COVID-19. The overall study: Spain, Italy and the United States supplied samples that represented acute and convalescent COVID-19.

Germline CDR1 and CDR2: SQVTM and ANQGSEA. Trimming removed 5 bases from V and 2 bases from J, with 16 bases in between. This CDR3 is 15 amino acids long. The assay was immunoSEQ multiplex PCR, and TCRdb's table has in-frame clones only and misses some. Seen here are around 81,000 clones, about four fifths observed once, and the top ten hold less than 8.5%. The sequence came from a human donor in a cohort sampled during active COVID-19. The chain couples TRBV29-1 to TRBJ2-1; D perhaps matches TRBD2 (7 bases). Sequencing was performed on peripheral blood. CDR3 region: CSVRTRGGTYNEQFF. In DNA, the CDR3 is TGCAGCGTTCGAACTCGCGGGGGCACCTACAATGAGCAGTTCTTC.